These 19 T cell receptor beta chains originate from one sample sequenced in a study of control samples from healthy donors and cancer patients. The repertoire was sequenced with immunoSEQ multiplex PCR; TCRdb's copy has only in-frame clones and lacks some. This sample has some 120,000 clones; approximately 90% occur once, and the top ten carry roughly 2.5%. The specimen sequenced was blood. Source of these receptors: a woman in her 70s in good health.

The chain carries TRBV19 and TRBJ1-3; tentative D call: TRBD1 (6 bases). V lost 6 bases and J lost 2, with 8 bases in between. Looked up from germline, CDR1 is LNHDA and CDR2 is SQIVND (reference sequence). The CDR3 is 13 amino acids. In nucleotides, the CDR3 is TGTGCCAGTAGCTGGGGGCCTGGAAACACCATATATTTT. This encodes CASSWGPGNTIYF.

This clone qualifies as medium-sized (0.01 to 0.1%). The same CDR3 is also encoded by other DNA sequences in this sample. The CDR3 coding sequence is TGTGCCACCAGTGATAGCAGAGTTGGAGAGACCCAGTACTTC. Residues: CATSDSRVGETQYF. The chain employs TRBV24-1 and TRBJ2-5; D is uncertain. This CDR3 comprises 14 residues. Germline values: CDR1 KGHDR, CDR2 SFDVKD. The ends were cut back, 3 bases at V and 4 bases at J, with 11 bases in the middle.

In DNA, the CDR3 is TGTGCCAGCGGGGGACTGGGGGGCGATGAGCAGTTCTTC. Protein product: CASGGLGGDEQFF. The chain links TRBV6-5 to TRBJ2-1; D tentatively fits TRBD1 or TRBD2 (6 bases each). Per the germline V gene, CDR1 is MNHEY and CDR2 is SVGAGI. V was pared by 8 bases and J by 8 bases, with 16 bases between. This CDR3 has 13 residues.

The genes are TRBV18 and TRBJ1-5, with a possible D match to TRBD1 (5 bases). The germline V and J ends were trimmed by 1 base and 1 base, with 5 bases remaining between them. The CDR3 is made up of 14 amino acids. Germline assignment: CDR1 KGHSH and CDR2 LQKENI. CDR3 nucleotides: TGTGCCAGCTCACCACAGGGGAGCAATCAGCCCCAGCATTTT. It yields the protein CASSPQGSNQPQHF.

The rearrangement links TRBV27 to TRBJ2-2; the D gene could be TRBD1 or TRBD2 (5 bases each). CDR3 size: 16 residues. The germline V gene encodes CDR1 MNHEY and CDR2 SMNVEV (reference sequence). With 2 bases removed from V and 4 bases from J, the gap between germline ends came to 14 bases. CDR3 bases: TGTGCCAGCAGTTTACTGGTTGGGGGAGCCACCGGGGAGCTGTTTTTT. This codes for CASSLLVGGATGELFF.

The chain recombines TRBV6-1 with TRBJ2-7; 8 bases line up with TRBD1. This CDR3 has 16 amino acids. Trimming at V came to 2 bases and at J to 3 bases, leaving 9 bases not matched to a gene. Germline V gene lookup returns CDR1 MNHNS and CDR2 SASEGT. The CDR3 sequence is CASSEIIGTGYYEQYF. CDR3 bases: TGTGCCAGCAGTGAAATCATAGGGACAGGATACTACGAGCAGTACTTC.

With respect to this clone: This sample includes further DNA sequences coding for the same CDR3. The CDR3 loop reads CASSLGAGGESDTQYF. The DNA for the CDR3 is TGCGCCAGCAGCTTGGGGGCAGGGGGCGAGTCGGATACGCAGTATTTT. The chain uses TRBV5-1 and TRBJ2-3; 8 bases agree with TRBD1. With 0 bases clipped from V and 6 bases from J, the junction kept 9 bases outside the gene matches. The germline V gene has CDR1 SGHRS and CDR2 YFSETQ. The CDR3 has 16 residues.

This clone has only a few counts. This chain uses TRBV7-9 with TRBJ2-7; D not resolved. With 5 bases removed from V and 0 bases from J, the gap between germline ends came to 11 bases. CDR1 is SEHNR, CDR2 FQNEAQ, per germline (reference sequence). This CDR3 comprises 14 residues. CDR3 loop: CASSPRASSYEQYF. The CDR3 bases are TGTGCCAGCAGCCCCCGGGCCTCCTCCTACGAGCAGTACTTC.

This clone has only one observation. The chain combines TRBV6-6 with TRBJ1-6, with 10 bases lining up with TRBD1. Germline V gene data show CDR1 as MNHNY and CDR2 as SVGAGI (reference sequence). The CDR3 loop spans 13 amino acids. V shed 10 bases, J shed 6 bases, and the junction held 3 bases outside the gene matches. CDR3 amino acids: CAIRDRGNSPLHF. CDR3 in DNA: TGTGCCATCAGGGACAGGGGTAATTCACCCCTCCACTTT.

The chain links TRBV7-8 to TRBJ1-4; perhaps TRBD1 as D (5 bases). CDR1 and CDR2 from the germline V gene are SGHVS and FQNEAQ. V was shortened by 3 bases and J by 1 base, with 21 bases between the two germline ends. CDR3 length: 19 amino acids. CDR3 bases: TGTGCCAGCAGCTTGGGGGAAGGCGGTTTACGGAGAACTAATGAAAAACTGTTTTTT. It specifies CASSLGEGGLRRTNEKLFF.

A single count supports this clone. In DNA form, the CDR3 reads TGTGCCAGCAGCTTGGGGGCTAGCGGTCTAGGAGTGAAGACCCAGTACTTC. Translated: CASSLGASGLGVKTQYF. The V and J genes are TRBV5-6 and TRBJ2-5; TRBD2 aligns across 7 bases. The CDR3 has 17 amino acids. Germline lookup yields CDR1 SGHDT and CDR2 YYEEEE. Unmatched junction bases numbered 14, after V lost 0 bases and J lost 6 bases.

A note on this clone: Other DNA sequences in the same sample also yield this CDR3. V usage is TRBV6-5 and J usage is TRBJ2-7; 7 bases line up with TRBD1. The CDR3 extends over 12 amino acids. Looked up from germline, CDR1 is MNHEY and CDR2 is SVGAGI. The J segment lost 6 bases and the V segment lost 10 bases, leaving 9 bases of the junction unmatched. The CDR3 bases are TGTGCCACCTGGACAGGCCCTGGCGAGCAGTACTTC. Translation: CATWTGPGEQYF.

The rearrangement links TRBV3-1 (or the pseudogene TRBV3-2) to TRBJ1-2, with D hard to call. The CDR3 runs to 15 residues. Germline V CDR1 and CDR2: LGHDT, YNNKEL (reference sequence). Between the trimmed V and J ends, which lost 4 bases and 4 bases, there was a span of 16 bases. The CDR3 sequence: CASSPRGVPGYGYTF. As DNA, the CDR3 is TGTGCCAGCAGCCCAAGAGGAGTGCCCGGCTATGGCTACACCTTC.

The chain employs TRBV6-5 and TRBJ2-2; D unresolved. The V and J ends lost 6 bases and 2 bases respectively, with 4 bases between them. Germline V lookup: CDR1 MNHEY, CDR2 SVGAGI. The CDR3 totals 12 residues. CDR3 DNA sequence: TGTGCCAGCAGGGTCAACACCGGGGAGCTGTTTTTT. Its translation is CASRVNTGELFF.

The rearrangement uses TRBV5-1 and TRBJ1-1; maybe TRBD1 (5 bases). Trimming took 4 bases from V and 0 from J, leaving 13 bases between them. The CDR3 spans 15 residues. Germline assignment: CDR1 SGHRS and CDR2 YFSETQ. The DNA for the CDR3 is TGCGCCAGCAGCCCGGGGGGGGACCTGAACACTGAAGCTTTCTTT. Translation: CASSPGGDLNTEAFF.

To note about this clone: Sequence at one end of the junction differs from germline and may be a read error. The chain carries TRBV5-5 and TRBJ2-5; D could derive from TRBD1 or TRBD2 (5 bases each). The CDR3 contains 14 residues. CDR1 is SGHKS and CDR2 is YYEKEE in the germline V gene (reference sequence). The DNA of the CDR3 is TGTGCCAGCAACTTGGGACCCACGCAAGAGACCCAGTACTTC. Protein: CASNLGPTQETQYF.

This rearrangement joins TRBV5-1 to TRBJ1-3; D ambiguous. Trimming shortened V by 0 bases and J by 4 bases, and 11 bases separated the two germline ends. This CDR3 region has 15 residues. The germline gives CDR1 SGHRS, CDR2 YFSETQ. The CDR3 sequence is CASSLGPGPGNTIYF. CDR3 sequence (DNA): TGCGCCAGCAGCTTGGGGCCCGGGCCCGGAAACACCATATATTTT.

The rearrangement links TRBV7-2 to TRBJ2-7; D is unresolved. V was pared by 5 bases and J by 9 bases, with 11 bases between. The CDR3 has 11 residues. CDR1 and CDR2 (germline): SGHTA, FQGNSA. The CDR3 protein is CASSPDWRQYF. CDR3 sequence (DNA): TGTGCCAGCAGCCCAGACTGGCGGCAGTACTTC.

The rearrangement joins TRBV3-1 (or the pseudogene TRBV3-2) to TRBJ1-2; D perhaps matches TRBD1 (6 bases). V dropped 4 bases and J dropped 0 bases, with 24 bases sitting between them. The CDR3 loop spans 19 amino acids. From germline, CDR1 is LGHDT and CDR2 YNNKEL (reference sequence). CDR3 loop: CASSPRDGAGAQSNYGYTF. The CDR3 DNA follows: TGTGCCAGCAGCCCCCGAGATGGGGCAGGGGCCCAATCTAACTATGGCTACACCTTC.